The present T cell receptor (beta chain) was sequenced within a study of Ad26.COV2.S vaccination and SARS-CoV-2 variants. Whole-study context: Vaccine-arm donor from the placebo-controlled COV1001 Ad26.COV2.S trial. Participants got Ad26.COV2.S intramuscularly, once or twice 56 days apart.

The V and J ends lost 3 bases and 0 bases, in that order; junction bases with no gene match: 4. Germline CDR1 LGHNA, CDR2 YNFKEQ. CDR3 length: 16 amino acids. This clone was observed a handful of times. Sequencing was performed with immunoSEQ multiplex PCR; in TCRdb, only in-frame clones are kept and a portion is missing. The table shows some 340,000 clones, with around 84% occurring only once. Documented treatment: 15 to 20 received Ad26.COV2.S at low or high dose, single or two shots; about five received placebo; per-sample allocation not given. Specimen acquisition occurred on day 63 following the initial vaccine or placebo injection.

The origin of this receptor is a person aged 18 to 59 who received the Ad26.COV2.S COVID-19 vaccine or a placebo. This material consisted of peripheral blood, taken in a trial of Ad26.COV2.S vaccine versus placebo. This chain joins TRBV4-2 and TRBJ1-2, with 10 bases lining up with TRBD1. The CDR3 nucleotides read TGTGCCAGCAGCCAGAGACAGGGGGCGACTAACTATGGCTACACCTTC. Amino acids: CASSQRQGATNYGYTF.